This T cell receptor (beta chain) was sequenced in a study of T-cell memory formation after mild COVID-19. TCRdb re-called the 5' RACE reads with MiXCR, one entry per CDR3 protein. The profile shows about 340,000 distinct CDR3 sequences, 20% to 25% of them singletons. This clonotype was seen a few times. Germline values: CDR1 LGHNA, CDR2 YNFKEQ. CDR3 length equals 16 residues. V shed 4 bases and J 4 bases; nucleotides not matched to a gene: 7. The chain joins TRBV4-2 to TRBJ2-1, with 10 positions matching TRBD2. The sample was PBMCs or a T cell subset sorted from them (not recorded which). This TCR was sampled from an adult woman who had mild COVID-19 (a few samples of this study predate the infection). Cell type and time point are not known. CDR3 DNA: TGTGCCAGCAGCCTGGATCGGACTAGCGGTTACAATGAGCAGTTCTTC. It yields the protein CASSLDRTSGYNEQFF.